This is a list of T cell receptor beta chains from one sample in a study of Graves' ophthalmopathy and Graves' hyperthyroidism. TCRdb reanalysed the multiplex PCR reads using MiXCR and keeps one entry per CDR3 protein. The data contain 650,000 to 900,000 distinct CDR3 sequences, 40% of them seen just once; the ten biggest clones take up roughly 45%. The material sequenced was peripheral blood. The receptors were gathered from an adult man with Graves' ophthalmopathy. CDR3s include the opening cysteine and the closing phenylalanine or tryptophan. The D gene is left open where the match is weak. Part of the rows lack a size; the others show once, few, many or a class for expanded clones.

j_call | d_call | clone_size | v_call | cdr3_length | cdr3_aa | cdr3_nt
TRBJ1-5 | TRBD1 | - | TRBV25-1 | 16 | CASSSTTGSRRQPQHF | TGTGCCAGCAGTTCCACGACAGGGAGTCGTCGACAGCCCCAGCATTTT
TRBJ1-2 | TRBD1 | - | TRBV20-1 | 11 | CSARGDRLVPF | TGCAGTGCTAGAGGGGACAGGCTCGTTCCATTC
TRBJ2-7 | TRBD1 | many | TRBV2 | 12 | CASGTGKPEQYF | TGTGCCAGCGGGACAGGGAAACCCGAGCAGTACTTC
TRBJ1-5 | - | once | TRBV2 | 10 | CASSEDGQHF | TGTGCCAGCAGTGAAGACGGGCAGCATTTT
TRBJ2-2 | - | - | TRBV10-3 | 15 | CAIRAATENTGELFF | TGTGCCATCAGGGCGGCCACAGAGAACACCGGGGAGCTGTTTTTT
TRBJ1-2 | - | many | TRBV12-3/TRBV12-4 | 13 | CASSLKTDYGYTF | TGTGCCAGCAGTTTGAAGACGGACTATGGCTACACCTTC
TRBJ2-5 | - | - | TRBV25-1 | 12 | CASSRFQETQYF | TGTGCCAGCAGCCGCTTTCAAGAGACCCAGTACTTC
TRBJ2-7 | - | many | TRBV7-2 | 13 | CASSPGSGYEQYF | TGTGCCAGTAGCCCCGGGTCAGGTTACGAGCAGTACTTC
TRBJ2-3 | TRBD1 | once | TRBV2 | 15 | CASSPGTEFTDTQYF | TGTGCCAGCAGTCCAGGGACAGAGTTCACAGATACGCAGTATTTT
TRBJ1-4 | - | - | TRBV12-3/TRBV12-4 | 14 | CASSVGQLMKNCFF | -
TRBJ2-5 | TRBD2 | many | TRBV7-8 | 15 | CASSPHGLAGETQYF | TGTGCCAGCAGCCCTCACGGACTAGCGGGAGAGACCCAGTACTTC
TRBJ2-3 | - | - | TRBV29-1 | 16 | CSVEAWYIASTDTQYF | TGCAGCGTTGAAGCCTGGTATATAGCTAGCACAGATACGCAGTATTTT
TRBJ1-2 | - | few | TRBV10-3 | 13 | CASRNRVNHGYTF | TGTGCCAGCAGGAACAGGGTAAACCATGGCTACACCTTC
TRBJ1-2 | - | many | TRBV12-3/TRBV12-4 | 13 | CASSANTDYGYTF | TGTGCCAGCAGTGCGAATACTGACTATGGCTACACCTTC
TRBJ1-4 | TRBD1 | - | TRBV11-2 | 16 | CASSDPLGGVGEKLFF | TGTGCCAGCAGCGATCCTTTAGGGGGCGTTGGTGAAAAACTGTTTTTT
TRBJ2-5 | TRBD2 | many | TRBV12-3/TRBV12-4 | 13 | CASSVRGGGTQYF | TGTGCCAGCAGTGTGCGGGGGGGCGGGACCCAGTACTTC
TRBJ2-7 | TRBD2 | few | TRBV5-1 | 17 | CASSLVPSGASSYEQYF | TGCGCCAGCAGCTTGGTACCTAGCGGGGCGAGCTCCTACGAGCAGTACTTC
TRBJ1-1 | - | - | TRBV9 | 15 | CASSRQGLLNTEAFF | TGTGCCAGCAGCCGCCAGGGGCTGCTGAACACTGAAGCTTTCTTT
TRBJ2-2 | - | - | TRBV7-9 | 12 | CGSSNPPGELFF | TGCGGCAGCAGCAATCCACCGGGGGAGCTGTTTTTT
TRBJ2-7 | - | - | TRBV4-3 | 15 | CASSQDTSSTYEQYF | TGCGCCAGCAGCCAAGATACTAGCTCCACCTACGAGCAGTACTTC
TRBJ2-2 | - | - | TRBV7-9 | 13 | CASSLRALGELFF | TGTGCCAGCAGTTTAAGGGCACTCGGGGAGCTGTTTTTT
TRBJ2-7 | TRBD2 | few | TRBV7-9 | 16 | CASSNPSGGDSYEQYF | TGTGCCAGCAGCAACCCTTCGGGGGGGGACTCCTACGAGCAGTACTTC
TRBJ2-7 | - | few | TRBV7-9 | 13 | CASSRPGPYEQYF | TGTGCCAGCAGCCGACCGGGCCCCTACGAGCAGTACTTC
TRBJ2-7 | - | - | TRBV20-1 | 16 | CSARDPDRPGRYEQYF | TGCAGTGCTAGAGATCCGGACAGGCCCGGGAGGTACGAGCAGTACTTC
TRBJ1-2 | TRBD1 | - | TRBV6-6 | 13 | CASTAQGDYGYTF | TGTGCCAGTACGGCGCAGGGGGACTATGGCTACACCTTC
TRBJ1-4 | - | - | TRBV20-1 | 14 | CSARDRGSNEKLFF | TGCAGTGCTAGAGATCGGGGGTCTAATGAAAAACTGTTTTTT
TRBJ2-7 | - | - | TRBV20-1 | 17 | CSAKKAPRGQFPYEQYF | TGCAGTGCTAAAAAAGCTCCCCGGGGCCAGTTCCCCTACGAGCAGTACTTC
TRBJ2-5 | - | - | TRBV7-6 | 14 | CASSQRGAQETQYF | TGTGCCAGCAGCCAGAGGGGGGCACAAGAGACCCAGTACTTC
TRBJ2-7 | - | - | TRBV12-3/TRBV12-4 | 15 | CASSERAGVSGEQYF | TGTGCCAGCAGTGAAAGGGCAGGGGTATCCGGGGAGCAGTACTTC
TRBJ2-2 | - | - | TRBV25-1 | 18 | CASSYSFEETPDTGELFF | TGTGCCAGCAGTTACTCGTTTGAAGAAACCCCTGACACCGGGGAGCTGTTTTTT
TRBJ1-4 | - | many | TRBV14 | 15 | CASSRGGGPNEKLFF | TGTGCCAGCAGCCGCGGTGGGGGTCCTAATGAAAAACTGTTTTTT
TRBJ1-6 | - | many | TRBV10-3 | 15 | CAISEGLGVNSPLHF | TGTGCCATCAGTGAAGGTCTAGGGGTAAATTCACCCCTCCACTTT
TRBJ2-5 | TRBD2 | - | TRBV13 | 15 | CASSSRSGSMQTQYF | TGTGCCAGCAGTTCGCGTAGCGGGAGTATGCAGACCCAGTACTTC
TRBJ1-6 | - | - | TRBV11-2 | 13 | CASSLSVEGPLHF | TGTGCCAGCAGCTTGAGCGTCGAGGGGCCCCTCCACTTT
TRBJ2-7 | TRBD1 | many | TRBV12-3/TRBV12-4 | 14 | CASSLGGQSYEQYF | TGTGCCAGCAGTTTAGGGGGACAGTCCTACGAGCAGTACTTC
TRBJ2-2 | - | - | TRBV10-2 | 13 | CAIGQTDTGELFF | TGCGCCATCGGACAGACGGACACCGGGGAGCTGTTTTTT
TRBJ2-5 | - | - | TRBV20-1 | 14 | CSARDGTGRETQYF | TGCAGTGCTAGAGATGGAACAGGGCGGGAGACCCAGTACTTC
TRBJ2-7 | TRBD1 | many | TRBV29-1 | 11 | CSVSGGFEQYF | TGCAGCGTTTCAGGGGGTTTCGAGCAGTACTTC
TRBJ1-5 | TRBD1 | once | TRBV7-9 | 18 | CASSQGDRTGGGNQPQHF | TGTGCCAGCAGCCAAGGGGATAGGACAGGGGGTGGCAATCAGCCCCAGCATTTT
TRBJ1-5 | - | few | TRBV24-1 | 15 | CASSSRAPWEQPQHF | TGTGCCAGCAGCAGCCGGGCCCCCTGGGAACAGCCCCAGCATTTT
TRBJ1-2 | - | - | TRBV2 | 14 | CASVGRGLNYGHTF | TGTGCCAGCGTAGGGAGAGGATTAAACTATGGCCACACCTTC
TRBJ2-2 | TRBD2 | - | TRBV25-1 | 16 | CASSRRAGGNTGELFF | TGTGCCAGCAGCCGGAGGGCGGGAGGGAACACCGGGGAGCTGTTTTTT
TRBJ2-3 | - | - | TRBV10-3 | 14 | CAISASDAPPNEYF | TGTGCCATCAGTGCATCGGACGCCCCACCGAACGAGTATTTT
TRBJ2-5 | - | - | TRBV20-1 | 15 | CSARDFGTSAETQYF | TGCAGTGCTAGAGATTTCGGGACATCAGCGGAGACCCAGTACTTC
TRBJ1-6 | TRBD1 | many | TRBV19 | 15 | CASSRTGTGESPLHF | TGTGCCAGTAGTAGAACCGGGACAGGGGAATCACCCCTCCACTTT
TRBJ2-7 | - | - | TRBV20-1 | 12 | CSASLPNYEQYF | TGCAGTGCTAGTCTGCCAAACTACGAGCAGTACTTC
TRBJ1-2 | - | once | TRBV29-1 | 13 | CSVEKTGKSGYTF | TGCAGCGTTGAAAAGACAGGCAAGAGTGGCTACACCTTC
TRBJ2-3 | - | few | TRBV2 | 13 | CASSKQGADTQYF | TGTGCCAGCAGTAAACAGGGTGCAGATACGCAGTATTTT
TRBJ1-6 | TRBD1 | - | TRBV2 | 14 | CASRVRTGDSPLHF | TGTGCCAGCAGGGTTCGGACAGGGGATTCACCCCTCCACTTT
TRBJ1-2 | - | few | TRBV20-1 | 13 | CSASEQEYYGYTF | TGCAGTGCTAGTGAACAGGAGTACTATGGCTACACCTTC
TRBJ2-2 | - | few | TRBV7-9 | 13 | CAGQGGNTGELFF | TGTGCCGGTCAGGGGGGAAACACCGGGGAGCTGTTTTTT
TRBJ2-3 | - | - | TRBV19 | 12 | CASSRGEDTQYF | TGTGCCAGTAGTAGGGGAGAAGATACGCAGTATTTT
TRBJ2-7 | TRBD2 | few | TRBV10-3 | 14 | CASSSPKRGYEQYF | TGTGCCAGCAGTTCGCCCAAGCGGGGATACGAGCAGTACTTC
TRBJ1-6 | - | - | TRBV15 | 15 | CATSWSVRGSSPLHF | TGTGCCACCAGCTGGTCGGTTAGGGGGAGCTCACCCCTCCACTTT
TRBJ2-7 | - | many | TRBV19 | 13 | CASRTSDRHEQYF | TGTGCCAGTAGGACCAGTGACAGGCACGAGCAGTACTTC
TRBJ1-5 | TRBD1 | - | TRBV24-1 | 16 | CATSYGDRGRGQPQHF | TGTGCCACCAGTTACGGGGACAGGGGGCGCGGTCAGCCCCAGCATTTT
TRBJ1-2 | - | - | TRBV7-9 | 13 | CASSPRTVYGYTF | TGTGCCAGCAGCCCCCGGACAGTGTATGGCTACACCTTC